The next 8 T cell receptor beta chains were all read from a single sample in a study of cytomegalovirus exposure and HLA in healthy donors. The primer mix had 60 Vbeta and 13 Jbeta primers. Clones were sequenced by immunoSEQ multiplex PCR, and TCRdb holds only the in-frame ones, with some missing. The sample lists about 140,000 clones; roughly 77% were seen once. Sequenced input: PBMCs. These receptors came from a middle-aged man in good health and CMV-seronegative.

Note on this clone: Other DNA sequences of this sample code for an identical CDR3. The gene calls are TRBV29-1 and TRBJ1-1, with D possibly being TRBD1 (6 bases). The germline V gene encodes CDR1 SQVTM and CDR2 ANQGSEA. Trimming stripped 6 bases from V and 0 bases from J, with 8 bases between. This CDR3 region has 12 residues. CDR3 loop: CSVDSMNTEAFF. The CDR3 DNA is TGCAGCGTGGACAGCATGAACACTGAAGCTTTCTTT. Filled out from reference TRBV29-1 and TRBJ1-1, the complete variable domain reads SAVISQKPSRDICQRGTSLTIQCQVDSQVTMMFWYRQQPGQSLTLIATANQGSEATYESGFVIDKFPISRPNLTFSTLTVSNMSPEDSSIYLCSVDSMNTEAFFGQGTRLTVV.

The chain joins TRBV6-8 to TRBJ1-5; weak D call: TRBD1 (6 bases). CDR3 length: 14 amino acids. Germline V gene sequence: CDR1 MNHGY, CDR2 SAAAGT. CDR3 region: CVPAPGGGRQPQHF. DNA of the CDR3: TGTGTCCCCGCTCCTGGGGGGGGGCGACAGCCCCAGCATTTT.

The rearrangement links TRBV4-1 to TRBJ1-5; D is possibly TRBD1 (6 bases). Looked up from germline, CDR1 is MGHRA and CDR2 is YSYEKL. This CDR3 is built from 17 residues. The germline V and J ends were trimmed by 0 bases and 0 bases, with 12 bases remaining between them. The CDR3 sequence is CASSQDGPGDSNQPQHF. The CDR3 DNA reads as TGCGCCAGCAGCCAAGATGGACCAGGGGATAGCAATCAGCCCCAGCATTTT.

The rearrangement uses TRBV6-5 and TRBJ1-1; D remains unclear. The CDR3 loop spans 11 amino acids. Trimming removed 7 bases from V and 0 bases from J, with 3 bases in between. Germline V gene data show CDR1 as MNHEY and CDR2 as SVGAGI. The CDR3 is CASTMNTEAFF. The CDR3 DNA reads TGTGCCAGCACAATGAACACTGAAGCTTTCTTT.

The CDR3 region has the DNA TGTGCCAGCAGCCCCACTTTGATAGATACGCAGTATTTT. The encoded protein is CASSPTLIDTQYF. J is TRBJ2-3 and V is TRBV7-2; D ambiguous. The V gene's germline CDR1 is SGHTA and CDR2 FQGNSA. Trimming stripped 5 bases from V and 5 bases from J, with 11 bases between. The CDR3 extends over 13 amino acids.

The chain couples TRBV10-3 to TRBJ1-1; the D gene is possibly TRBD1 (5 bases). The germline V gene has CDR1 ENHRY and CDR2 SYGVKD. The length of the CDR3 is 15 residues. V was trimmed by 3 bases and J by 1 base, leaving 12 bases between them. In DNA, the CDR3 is TGTGCCATCAGTGACCCGGGACTCGGGAACACTGAAGCTTTCTTT. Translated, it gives CAISDPGLGNTEAFF.

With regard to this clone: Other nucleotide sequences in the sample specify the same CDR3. The CDR3 reads CASALSSVSAKNIQYF. The DNA of the CDR3 is TGTGCCAGCGCTCTCTCTAGCGTGTCGGCCAAAAACATTCAGTACTTC. This sequence joins TRBV11-3 and TRBJ2-4; a weak D match, TRBD2 (6 bases). Trimming removed 8 bases at V and 1 base at J, with 18 bases between. The CDR3 has 16 amino acids. Germline loops: CDR1 SGHNT, CDR2 YENEEA.

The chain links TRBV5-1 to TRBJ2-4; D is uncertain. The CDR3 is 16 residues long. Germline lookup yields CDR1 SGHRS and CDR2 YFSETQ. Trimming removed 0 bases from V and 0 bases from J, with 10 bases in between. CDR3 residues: CASSLGPGIAKNIQYF. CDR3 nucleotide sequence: TGCGCCAGCAGCTTGGGGCCAGGAATAGCCAAAAACATTCAGTACTTC. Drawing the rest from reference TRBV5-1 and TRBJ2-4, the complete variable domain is KAGVTQTPRYLIKTRGQQVTLSCSPISGHRSVSWYQQTPGQGLQFLFEYFSETQRNKGNFPGRFSGRQFSNSRSEMNVSTLELGDSALYLCASSLGPGIAKNIQYFGAGTRLSVL.